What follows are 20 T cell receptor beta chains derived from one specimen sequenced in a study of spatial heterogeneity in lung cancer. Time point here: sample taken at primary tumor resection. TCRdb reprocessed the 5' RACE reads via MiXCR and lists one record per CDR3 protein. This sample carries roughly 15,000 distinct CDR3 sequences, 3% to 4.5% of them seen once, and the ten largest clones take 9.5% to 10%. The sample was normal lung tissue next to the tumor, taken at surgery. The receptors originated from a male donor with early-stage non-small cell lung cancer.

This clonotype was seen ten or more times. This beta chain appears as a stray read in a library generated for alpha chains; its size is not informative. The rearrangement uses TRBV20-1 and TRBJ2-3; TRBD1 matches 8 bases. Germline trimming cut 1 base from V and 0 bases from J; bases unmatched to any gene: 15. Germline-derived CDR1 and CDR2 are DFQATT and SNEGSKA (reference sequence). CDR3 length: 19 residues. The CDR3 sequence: CSARGAGQGPVTSTDTQYF. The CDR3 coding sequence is TGCAGTGCTAGAGGGGCCGGACAGGGACCAGTAACTAGCACAGATACGCAGTATTTT.

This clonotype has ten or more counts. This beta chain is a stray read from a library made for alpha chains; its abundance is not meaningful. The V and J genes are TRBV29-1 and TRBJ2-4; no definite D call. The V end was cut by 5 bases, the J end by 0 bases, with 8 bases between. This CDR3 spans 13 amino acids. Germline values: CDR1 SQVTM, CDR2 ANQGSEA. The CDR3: CSVSTLAKNIQYF. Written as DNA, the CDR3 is TGCAGCGTTAGTACTCTAGCCAAAAACATTCAGTACTTC.

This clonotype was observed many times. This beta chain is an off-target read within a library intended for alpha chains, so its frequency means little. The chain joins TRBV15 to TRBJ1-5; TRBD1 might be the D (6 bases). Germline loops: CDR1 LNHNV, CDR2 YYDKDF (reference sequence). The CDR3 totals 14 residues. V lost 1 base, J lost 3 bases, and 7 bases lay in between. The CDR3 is CATSRGQVNQPQHF. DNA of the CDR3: TGTGCCACCAGCAGAGGACAGGTCAATCAGCCCCAGCATTTT.

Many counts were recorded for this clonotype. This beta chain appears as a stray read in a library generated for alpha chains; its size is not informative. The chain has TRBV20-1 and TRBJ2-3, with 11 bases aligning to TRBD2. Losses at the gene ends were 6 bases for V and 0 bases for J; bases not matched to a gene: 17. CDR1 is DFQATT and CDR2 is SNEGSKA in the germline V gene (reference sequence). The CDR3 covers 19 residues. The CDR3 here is CSAGGELAGEIGSTDTQYF. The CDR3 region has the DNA TGCAGTGCCGGGGGGGAACTAGCGGGAGAGATAGGCAGCACAGATACGCAGTATTTT.

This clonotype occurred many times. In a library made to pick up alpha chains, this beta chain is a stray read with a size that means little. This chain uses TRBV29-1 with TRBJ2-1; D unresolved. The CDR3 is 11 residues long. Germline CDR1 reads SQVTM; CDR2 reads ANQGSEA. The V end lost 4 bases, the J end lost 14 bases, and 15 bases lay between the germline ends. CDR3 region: CSVGQYNLEFF. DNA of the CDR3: TGCAGCGTTGGTCAATATAACCTCGAGTTCTTC.

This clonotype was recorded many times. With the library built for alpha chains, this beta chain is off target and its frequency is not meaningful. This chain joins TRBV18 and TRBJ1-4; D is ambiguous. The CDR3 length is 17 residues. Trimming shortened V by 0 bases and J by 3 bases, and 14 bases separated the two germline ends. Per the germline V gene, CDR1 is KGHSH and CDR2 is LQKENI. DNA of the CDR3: TGTGCCAGCTCACCACCTGGGGATATGAGACCTAATGAAAAACTGTTTTTT. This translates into CASSPPGDMRPNEKLFF.

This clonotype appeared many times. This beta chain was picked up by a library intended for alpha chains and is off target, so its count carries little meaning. CDR3 protein: CASQERKNTEAFF. The CDR3, as DNA: TGTGCCAGTCAGGAGCGCAAAAACACTGAAGCTTTCTTT. This sequence joins TRBV7-3 and TRBJ1-1; D uncertain. The CDR3 consists of 13 residues. Germline V gene sequence: CDR1 SGHTA, CDR2 FQGTGA. The V end lost 9 bases, the J end lost 2 bases, and 13 bases lay between the germline ends.

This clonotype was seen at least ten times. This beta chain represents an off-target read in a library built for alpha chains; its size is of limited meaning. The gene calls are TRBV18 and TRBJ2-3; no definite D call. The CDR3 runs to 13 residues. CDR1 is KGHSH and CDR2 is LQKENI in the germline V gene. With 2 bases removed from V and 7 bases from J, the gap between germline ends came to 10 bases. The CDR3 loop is CASSPTPDNTQYF. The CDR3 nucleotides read TGTGCCAGCTCACCAACACCAGATAATACGCAGTATTTT.

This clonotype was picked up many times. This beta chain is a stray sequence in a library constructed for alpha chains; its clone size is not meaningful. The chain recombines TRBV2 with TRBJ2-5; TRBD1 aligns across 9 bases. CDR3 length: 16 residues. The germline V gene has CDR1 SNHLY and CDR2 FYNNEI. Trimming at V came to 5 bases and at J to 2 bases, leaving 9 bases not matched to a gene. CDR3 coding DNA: TGTGCCAGCAGTCCAATGAACAGGGGGCGGCAAGAGACCCAGTACTTC. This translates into CASSPMNRGRQETQYF. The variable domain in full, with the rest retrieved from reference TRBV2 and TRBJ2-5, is EPEVTQTPSHQVTQMGQEVILRCVPISNHLYFYWYRQILGQKVEFLVSFYNNEISEKSEIFDDQFSVERPDGSNFTLKIRSTKLEDSAMYFCASSPMNRGRQETQYFGPGTRLLVL.

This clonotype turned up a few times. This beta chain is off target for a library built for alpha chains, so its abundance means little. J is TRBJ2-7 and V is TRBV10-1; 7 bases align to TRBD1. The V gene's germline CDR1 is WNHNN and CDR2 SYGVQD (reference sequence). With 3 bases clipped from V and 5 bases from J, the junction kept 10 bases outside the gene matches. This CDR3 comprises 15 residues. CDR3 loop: CASSDARGLRDEQYF. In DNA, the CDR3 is TGCGCCAGCAGTGATGCGAGGGGGCTTCGGGACGAGCAGTACTTC.

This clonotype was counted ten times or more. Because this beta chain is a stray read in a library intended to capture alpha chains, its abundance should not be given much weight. In DNA, the CDR3 is TGTGCCAGCAGCCCTAGACTAGGTGCAGATACGCAGTATTTT. This encodes CASSPRLGADTQYF. This chain uses TRBV7-2 with TRBJ2-3; perhaps TRBD2 as D (6 bases). The V end was cut by 5 bases, the J end by 4 bases, with 13 bases between. This CDR3 has 14 amino acids. Germline CDR1 SGHTA, CDR2 FQGNSA.

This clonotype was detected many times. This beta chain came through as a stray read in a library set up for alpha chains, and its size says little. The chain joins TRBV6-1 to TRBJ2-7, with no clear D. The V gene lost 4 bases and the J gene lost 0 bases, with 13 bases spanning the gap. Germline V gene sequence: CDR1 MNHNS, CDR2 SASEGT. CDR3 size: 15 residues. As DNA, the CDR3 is TGTGCCAGCAGTGCTGCGGTAGGTGCCTCCTACGAGCAGTACTTC. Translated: CASSAAVGASYEQYF.

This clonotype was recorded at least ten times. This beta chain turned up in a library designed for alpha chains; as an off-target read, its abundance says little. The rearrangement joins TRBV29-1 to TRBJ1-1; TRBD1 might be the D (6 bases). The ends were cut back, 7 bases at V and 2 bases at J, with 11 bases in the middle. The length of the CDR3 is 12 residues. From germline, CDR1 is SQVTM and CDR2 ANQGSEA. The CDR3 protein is CSAGQSNTEAFF. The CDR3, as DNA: TGCAGCGCCGGACAGAGCAACACTGAAGCTTTCTTT.

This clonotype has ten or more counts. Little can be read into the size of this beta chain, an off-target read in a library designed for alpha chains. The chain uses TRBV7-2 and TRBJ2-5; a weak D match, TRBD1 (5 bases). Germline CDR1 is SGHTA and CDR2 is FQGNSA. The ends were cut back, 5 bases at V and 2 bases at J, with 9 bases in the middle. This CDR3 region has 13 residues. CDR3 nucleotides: TGTGCCAGCAGCGCAGGACAACAAGAGACCCAGTACTTC. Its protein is CASSAGQQETQYF.

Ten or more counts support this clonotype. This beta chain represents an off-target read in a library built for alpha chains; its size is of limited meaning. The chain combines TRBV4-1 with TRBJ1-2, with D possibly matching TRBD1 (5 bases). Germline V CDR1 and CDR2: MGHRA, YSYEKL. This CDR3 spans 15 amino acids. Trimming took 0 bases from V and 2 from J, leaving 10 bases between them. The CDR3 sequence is CASSQERGQNYGYTF. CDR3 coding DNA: TGCGCCAGCAGCCAAGAAAGAGGACAAAACTATGGCTACACCTTC.

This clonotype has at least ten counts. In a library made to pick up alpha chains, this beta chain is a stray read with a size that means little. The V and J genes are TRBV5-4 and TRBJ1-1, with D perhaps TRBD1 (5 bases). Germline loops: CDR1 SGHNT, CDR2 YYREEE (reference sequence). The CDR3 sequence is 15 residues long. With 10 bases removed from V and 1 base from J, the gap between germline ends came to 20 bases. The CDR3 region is CAAPAIFGANTEAFF. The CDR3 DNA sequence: TGTGCCGCCCCGGCCATTTTTGGGGCGAACACTGAAGCTTTCTTT.

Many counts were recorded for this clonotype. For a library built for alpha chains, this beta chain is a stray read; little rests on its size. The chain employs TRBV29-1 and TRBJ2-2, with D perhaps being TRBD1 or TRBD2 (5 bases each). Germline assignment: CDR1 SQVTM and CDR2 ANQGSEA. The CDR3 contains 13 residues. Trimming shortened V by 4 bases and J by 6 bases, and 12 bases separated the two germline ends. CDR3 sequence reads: CSVVPRGPGELFF. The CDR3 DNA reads TGCAGCGTTGTCCCCCGGGGCCCCGGGGAGCTGTTTTTT.

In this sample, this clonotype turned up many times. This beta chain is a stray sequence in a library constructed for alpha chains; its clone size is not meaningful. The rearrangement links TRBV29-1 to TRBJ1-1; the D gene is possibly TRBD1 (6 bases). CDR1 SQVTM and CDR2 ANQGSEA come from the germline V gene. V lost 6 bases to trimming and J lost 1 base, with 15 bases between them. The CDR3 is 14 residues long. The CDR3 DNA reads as TGCAGCGTCGTAAATACACAGGGGAACACTGAAGCTTTCTTT. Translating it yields CSVVNTQGNTEAFF.

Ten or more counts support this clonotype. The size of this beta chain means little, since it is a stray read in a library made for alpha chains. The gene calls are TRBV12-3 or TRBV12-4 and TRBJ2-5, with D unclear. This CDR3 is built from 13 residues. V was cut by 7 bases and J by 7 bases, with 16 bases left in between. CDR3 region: CASTPKEFGTQYF. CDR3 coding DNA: TGTGCCAGCACCCCTAAGGAGTTTGGGACCCAGTACTTC.

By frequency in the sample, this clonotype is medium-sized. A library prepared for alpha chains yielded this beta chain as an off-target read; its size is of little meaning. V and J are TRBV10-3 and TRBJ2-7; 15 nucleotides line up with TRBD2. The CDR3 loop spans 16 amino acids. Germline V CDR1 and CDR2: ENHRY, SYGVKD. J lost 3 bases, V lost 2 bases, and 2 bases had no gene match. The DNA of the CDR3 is TGTGCCATCAGTGAGCCGGGACTAGCGGGAGGCTACGAGCAGTACTTC. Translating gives CAISEPGLAGGYEQYF.